The T cell receptor beta chain under discussion was sequenced for a study of blood T cells in healthy people across ages. Across the whole study: Template switching retrieved approximately one barcoded beta molecule for each two T cells. Overall study results and limits: Per-million-T-cell TCR beta diversity fell roughly linearly with age. More naive CD4+ cells and higher diversity marked long-lived donors relative to aged donors.

As concerns this clonotype: What it binds is unknown.

Alongside a J-beta primer mix, a sample-barcoded 5' primer served in a second PCR lasting roughly 6 to 11 cycles. TCRdb fed the 5' RACE reads into MiXCR, producing one record per CDR3 protein. The repertoire holds around 1,500,000 distinct CDR3 sequences, with 25% to 30% as singletons. The CDR3 spans 15 residues. Unmatched junction bases numbered 5, after V lost 5 bases and J lost 2 bases. Germline CDR1 is MNHNY and CDR2 is SVGAGI (reference sequence). This clonotype was obtained from a woman aged 25 to 39 in good health. This chain connects TRBV6-6 to TRBJ1-3, with 8 bases lining up with TRBD1. Sequenced sample: blood. Here the CDR3 reads CASSPDRDAGNTIYF. For the CDR3, the DNA is TGTGCCAGCAGTCCGGACAGGGATGCTGGAAACACCATATATTTT.